One and the same sample provided the 22 T cell receptor beta chains below, sequenced in a study of blood T cells in healthy people across ages. Alongside a J-beta primer mix, a sample-barcoded 5' primer served in a second PCR lasting roughly 6 to 11 cycles. TCRdb independently ran MiXCR on the 5' RACE reads; one entry per CDR3 protein. The sample shows 1,500,000 or so distinct CDR3 sequences, 35% to 45% of them seen only once. Sequences were obtained from blood. The receptors come from a woman between 18 and 29 years old in good health.

The chain couples TRBV7-9 to TRBJ1-4, with 7 bases fitting TRBD1. The CDR3 runs to 17 residues. Germline V gene sequence: CDR1 SEHNR, CDR2 FQNEAQ (reference sequence). V lost 3 bases and J lost 6; bases outside the gene matches: 13. The CDR3 region is CASSFDPETGEYEKLFF. Here the CDR3 DNA reads TGTGCCAGCAGCTTCGACCCCGAAACAGGGGAGTATGAAAAACTGTTTTTT.

This clonotype was observed a handful of times. The V and J genes are TRBV3-1 and TRBJ2-7; D is unclear. There are 14 residues in the CDR3. V was shortened by 0 bases and J by 4 bases, with 10 bases between the two germline ends. Looked up from germline, CDR1 is LGHDT and CDR2 is YNNKEL (reference sequence). CDR3 DNA: TGTGCCAGCAGCCAAGAGGTCCCGCCATACGAGCAGTACTTC. Its translation: CASSQEVPPYEQYF.

The J gene is TRBJ2-4, the V gene TRBV21-1; TRBD2, the table's D call, lacks a check against the DNA. The DNA end lines up better with TRBJ2-7; the J call may be wrong. TRBV21-1 is an annotated pseudogene. This CDR3 has 16 amino acids. The CDR3 region is CASIGTSDIKSYEQYF. In nucleotides, the CDR3 is TGTGCCAGCATAGGGACTAGCGATATTAAATCCTACGAGCAGTACTTC.

At least ten counts were recorded for this clonotype. The chain links TRBV5-1 to TRBJ1-6, with 8 bases fitting TRBD1. Germline CDR1 is SGHRS and CDR2 is YFSETQ. V lost 4 bases, J lost 7 bases, and 7 bases stayed unmatched. This CDR3 contains 15 residues. The CDR3 reads CASSPKTGANSPLHF. DNA of the CDR3: TGCGCCAGCAGCCCAAAGACAGGGGCAAATTCACCCCTCCACTTT.

The J gene is TRBJ1-6, the V gene TRBV15; D gene ambiguous. The length of the CDR3 is 13 residues. Germline V gene data show CDR1 as LNHNV and CDR2 as YYDKDF (reference sequence). V was pared by 9 bases and J by 8 bases, with 14 bases between. The CDR3 protein is CATSRLLDSPLHF. In DNA form, the CDR3 reads TGTGCCACGAGCCGCCTGCTTGATTCACCCCTCCACTTT.

On this clonotype itself: Mismatch with germline at one junction end may stem from a read error. The gene calls are TRBV12-3 or TRBV12-4 and TRBJ2-3; D might be TRBD1 (6 bases). This CDR3 is 13 amino acids long. The DNA of the CDR3 is TGTGCCAGCAGCAGCAGGGGCACAGATGCGCAGTATTTT. Its translation: CASSSRGTDAQYF.

The table lists this clonotype with a few counts. The V call is TRBV29-1, the J call TRBJ2-1, with D unclear. In germline, CDR1 is SQVTM, CDR2 ANQGSEA. The CDR3 is 16 amino acids. The V gene lost 0 bases and the J gene lost 4 bases, with 16 bases spanning the gap. The CDR3 DNA follows: TGCAGCGTTGAAGATCTTAGGCTAGGGCTATACAATGAGCAGTTCTTC. Protein sequence: CSVEDLRLGLYNEQFF.

This sequence joins TRBV5-1 and TRBJ2-1; 8 nucleotides match TRBD2. The V gene end was trimmed by 1 base and the J gene end by 8 bases; junction bases not matched to a gene: 11. Germline V CDR1 and CDR2: SGHRS, YFSETQ. The CDR3 is made up of 16 amino acids. CDR3 DNA: TGCGCCAGCAGCTTGTTTCCCCTAGCGGGTAGGGATGAGCAGTTCTTC. It encodes CASSLFPLAGRDEQFF.

The chain has TRBV12-3 or TRBV12-4 and TRBJ2-1; D ambiguous. With 6 bases removed from V and 9 bases from J, the gap between germline ends came to 9 bases. The CDR3 covers 11 residues. CDR3 loop: CASRIEAEQFF. DNA of the CDR3: TGTGCCAGCAGGATAGAGGCTGAGCAGTTCTTC.

This clonotype was counted between two and nine times. This chain links TRBV2 with TRBJ2-3, with D possibly called TRBD1 or TRBD2 (5 bases each). CDR1 is SNHLY and CDR2 is FYNNEI in the germline V gene. The CDR3 consists of 12 residues. The V end was cut by 8 bases, the J end by 5 bases, with 11 bases between. CDR3 DNA sequence: TGTGCCAGCCGGGACGCCCGAGATACGCAGTATTTT. This codes for CASRDARDTQYF.

This clonotype was detected only once. An end of the junction differs from the germline gene, which may be a read error. The chain is built from TRBV6-4 and TRBJ2-1; 10 bases are shared with TRBD2. With the DNA end fitting TRBJ2-7 better, the J assignment may be wrong. Looked up from germline, CDR1 is MRHNA and CDR2 is SNTAGT. This CDR3 is built from 17 residues. DNA of the CDR3: TGTGCCTGCAGTGACTCCGCCGGGACTAGCGACTACAATGAGCAGTACTTC. It encodes CACSDSAGTSDYNEQYF.

Only a few counts were recorded for this clonotype. The chain carries TRBV27 and TRBJ1-4; TRBD1 might be the D (6 bases). Germline CDR1 is MNHEY and CDR2 is SMNVEV (reference sequence). The CDR3 runs to 14 residues. Between the trimmed V and J ends, which lost 5 bases and 7 bases, there was a span of 14 bases. CDR3 sequence: CASSPRTDIEKLFF. CDR3 bases: TGTGCCAGCAGTCCTAGGACAGATATTGAAAAACTGTTTTTT.

This clonotype was picked up a small number of times. The chain employs TRBV28 and TRBJ1-2, with D perhaps matching TRBD1 (5 bases). The CDR3 covers 16 residues. V lost 6 bases to trimming and J lost 1 base, with 18 bases between them. The germline V gene encodes CDR1 MDHEN and CDR2 SYDVKM. CDR3 sequence reads: CASSGRLGPSNYGYTF. The CDR3 coding sequence is TGTGCCAGCAGCGGAAGATTGGGACCAAGTAACTATGGCTACACCTTC.

In its sample, this clonotype was seen a few times. This CDR3 is CASSQEAGTSHEQYF. DNA of the CDR3: TGCGCCAGCAGCCAAGAAGCGGGGACTTCTCACGAGCAGTACTTC. The J gene is TRBJ2-7, the V gene TRBV4-3; the match to TRBD2 covers 7 bases. Trimming removed 0 bases from V and 5 bases from J; junction bases left unmatched: 7. Germline assignment: CDR1 LGHNA and CDR2 YSLEER. CDR3 length: 15 residues.

The chain joins TRBV12-3 or TRBV12-4 to TRBJ2-3; D unclear. This CDR3 contains 15 residues. V lost 4 bases and J lost 4, with 15 bases in between. The CDR3 loop reads CASSSPSDEADTQYF. In DNA, the CDR3 is TGTGCCAGCAGTTCCCCATCCGACGAGGCAGATACGCAGTATTTT.

The rearrangement joins TRBV2 to TRBJ2-1; D gene uncertain. The CDR3 length is 12 residues. Trimming pared 4 bases from V and 13 bases from J, leaving 14 bases between. Per germline, CDR1 SNHLY and CDR2 FYNNEI. The CDR3 coding sequence is TGTGCCAGCAGTGTGAGACGTGAGACCCAGTTCTTC. It encodes CASSVRRETQFF.

The chain combines TRBV4-1 with TRBJ2-2; D call uncertain. The length of the CDR3 is 15 residues. V was shortened by 1 base and J by 2 bases, with 8 bases between the two germline ends. In germline, CDR1 is MGHRA, CDR2 YSYEKL. CDR3 DNA: TGCGCCAGCAGCCAAGTGCTTTTTAACACCGGGGAGCTGTTTTTT. Encoded protein: CASSQVLFNTGELFF.

This clonotype was seen only a few times. The chain recombines TRBV28 with TRBJ2-4; D is unclear. V was clipped by 2 bases and J by 3 bases, with 14 bases between them. The CDR3 totals 16 residues. Germline CDR1 and CDR2: MDHEN and SYDVKM. CDR3 in amino acids: CASSLGTSSYKNIQYF. The CDR3 DNA reads as TGTGCCAGCAGTTTAGGAACCTCCTCATACAAAAACATTCAGTACTTC.

This CDR3 reads CASSQEAAGFETQYF. Here the CDR3 DNA reads TGCGCCAGCAGCCAAGAGGCGGCGGGGTTTGAGACCCAGTACTTC. The rearrangement joins TRBV4-3 to TRBJ2-4; a weak D match, TRBD2 (6 bases). Matching the DNA end better, TRBJ2-5 makes the J call doubtful. The germline V gene has CDR1 LGHNA and CDR2 YSLEER. This CDR3 region has 15 residues.

This sequence joins TRBV24-1 and TRBJ2-2; D perhaps matches TRBD2 (6 bases). Trimming cost V 3 bases and J 3 bases, with 16 bases left between them. The germline V gene encodes CDR1 KGHDR and CDR2 SFDVKD. This CDR3 contains 17 residues. Written as DNA, the CDR3 is TGTGCCACCAGTGATCCACGGATAGGAGGGGACACCGGGGAGCTGTTTTTT. Its translation: CATSDPRIGGDTGELFF.

This clonotype was recorded once. V and J are TRBV20-1 and TRBJ2-3; TRBD2 matches 13 bases. Germline V lookup: CDR1 DFQATT, CDR2 SNEGSKA (reference sequence). The CDR3 runs 19 residues. V lost 5 bases to trimming and J lost 3 bases; unmatched junction nucleotides: 17. CDR3 sequence reads: CSAGRWTATSGRKTDTQYF. The DNA for the CDR3 is TGCAGTGCTGGACGATGGACAGCGACTAGCGGGAGGAAAACAGATACGCAGTATTTT.

For this clonotype: This may come from a read error, since a much larger clone is one base off. V gene TRBV7-9 combines with J gene TRBJ2-7, with D possibly TRBD1 on 6 matching bases. The V and J ends lost 5 bases and 2 bases respectively, with 13 bases between them. CDR3 length: 14 residues. Germline CDR1 reads SEHNR; CDR2 reads FQNEAQ (reference sequence). The CDR3 nucleotides read TGTGCCAGCAGCGCGGAGACAGGAGCCTACGAGCAGTACTTC. Its translation is CASSAETGAYEQYF.